This entry concerns a single T cell receptor beta chain. This clonotype was seen ten or more times. Its antigen is still unknown. No base quality values were provided; no much bigger clone lies one nucleotide off. What the time point label conveys for this sample: technical triplicate 3. For the sorted-subset TCR libraries, the starting material was about 950,000 sorted CD4+ or CD8+ T cells. Peripheral blood was subjected to Ficoll-Hypaque density gradient centrifugation to isolate PBMCs, which were then cryopreserved in liquid nitrogen. The study also sequenced paired sorted CD4+ and CD8+ subsets from healthy controls, HAM/TSP patients and MS patients. cDNA was synthesized by template-switch 5'RACE using a primer carrying a 10-nucleotide random unique molecular identifier by which each TCR transcript was tagged. Every sequencing run covered 15-18 subjects and yielded more than 180 million TCR-beta sequences. The RNeasy kit was used to extract total RNA. TCR-beta VDJ regions were amplified with primers for the TCR constant region and the 5'RACE anchor, using the KAPA Real-time Library Amplification kit. A first PCR added sample indexes and Illumina adaptors, and a second PCR then raised library yield. After Ampure bead purification, the roughly 650 bp TCR product was size-selected on a 2% E-gel SizeSelection system. Library quality was checked on a Bioanalyzer, concentration was measured with Qubit, and libraries were quantified with the Kapa Library Quantification kit before pooling. Paired-end 2 x 150 bp sequencing of the libraries was performed on an Illumina HiSeq 2500. To increase sequence diversity, roughly 24-32% phiX was spiked into each library pool. The published analysis was carried out like this. The UMI-based MiGEC pipeline processed quality-filtered reads and removed over 80% of raw TCR sequences during error correction. IMGT germline references were used for alignment of VDJ genes, and clonotypes were defined by a unique CDR3 amino acid sequence together with V-J genes. VDJtools evaluated clonal expansion, Shannon diversity and CDR3 relatedness (CalcPairwiseDistances, ClusterSamples); CLCbio workbench built phylogenetic trees. Using coefficient-of-variation modelling across technical triplicates, the study counted a clone as expanded if it had at least 8 unique UMIs. The public reads were run again by TCRdb, first through fastp at Q25 and then through MiXCR, and only productive beta chains were kept. A single entry per CDR3 protein holds the most common genes and DNA from its merged rows. TCRdb's processing, not the authors' own work, is the source of the V and J calls. The table for this sample lists about 30,000 distinct CDR3 sequences; roughly a sixth of them were counted only once. Approximately 5% of the sample rests with the top ten.

Ends trimmed: V by 0 bases, J by 2 bases; bases unmatched to a gene: 10. The CDR3 goes from the cysteine to the phenylalanine over 17 residues. Of the read, only the CDR3 DNA is kept; its 51 bases are in frame from base 1. According to the germline V gene (reference sequence), CDR1 reads MNHNY and CDR2 reads SVGAGI. These data originate in a study of neurological immune-mediated disorders (dated by TCRdb to about 2019). In terms of the full investigation: The study compared peripheral blood TCR-beta repertoires of HTLV-I-associated myelopathy (HAM/TSP) patients, multiple sclerosis patients and healthy controls using UMI-based sequencing. Of the approximately 66 subjects in the cohort, about 14 were HAM/TSP patients, about 34 were multiple sclerosis patients, and about 20 were healthy controls. Technical triplicate libraries were sequenced so that the variability in frequency of each individual clone could be precisely calculated. The roughly 110 TCR-beta libraries covered PBMC samples along with longitudinal samples, technical triplicates, and paired sorted CD4+ and CD8+ T-cell subsets.

Results and caveats for the whole study, not just this receptor: No identical CDR3 amino acid sequences were found to be shared among expanded clones across subjects, suggesting that TCR-beta repertoires were private in all groups. TCR clonal expansion was highest in HAM/TSP patients and lowest in MS patients, with MS patients falling below even healthy controls.

The source of this sequence is a female donor with HTLV-1-associated myelopathy (HAM/TSP). In this chain, TRBV6-6 is recombined with TRBJ2-7, and 7 junction bases match TRBD2. What was sequenced was CD4+ T cells from blood. The DNA sequence follows: TGTGCCAGCAGTTACTCACCCGGGAGCGGGAAACCCTACGAGCAGTACTTC. The encoded protein is CASSYSPGSGKPYEQYF.